This T cell receptor (beta chain) was observed in a study of shared clonotypes between healthy human individuals. Whole-study context: The plates for each donor numbered three CD4 naive, three CD4 memory, two CD8 naive and one CD8 memory.

Investigators spread the genomic DNA of each subset evenly over several immunoSEQ plates. Here immunoSEQ multiplex PCR was the method, and the copy in TCRdb shows in-frame clones only, minus some. The sample includes over 2,000,000 clones, around 95% of them seen just once. As concerns this clone: Its antigen is currently unknown.

The V end was cut by 4 bases, the J end by 6 bases, with 13 bases between. CDR1 is SGHDT and CDR2 is YYEEEE in the germline V gene. This CDR3 contains 13 residues. Naive CD8 cells lacked CD45RO, underwent positive selection for CCR7 and left out terminally differentiated effector memory CD45RA+ cells. Everyone who donated was a Caucasian adult who lived in Nashville, Tennessee. Study-wide results and limits: Estimated clonotype richness was generally higher in naive than memory subsets.

The sequence came from a man between 18 and 35 years old in good health. Some clones in this sample may be carry-over from other donors' samples. The J gene is TRBJ2-5, the V gene TRBV5-6; D not certain. The sequenced material came from naive CD8+ T cells from PBMCs. The chain's CDR3 is CASSLRLEKTQYF. CDR3 bases: TGTGCCAGCAGCCTGAGACTGGAAAAGACCCAGTACTTC.